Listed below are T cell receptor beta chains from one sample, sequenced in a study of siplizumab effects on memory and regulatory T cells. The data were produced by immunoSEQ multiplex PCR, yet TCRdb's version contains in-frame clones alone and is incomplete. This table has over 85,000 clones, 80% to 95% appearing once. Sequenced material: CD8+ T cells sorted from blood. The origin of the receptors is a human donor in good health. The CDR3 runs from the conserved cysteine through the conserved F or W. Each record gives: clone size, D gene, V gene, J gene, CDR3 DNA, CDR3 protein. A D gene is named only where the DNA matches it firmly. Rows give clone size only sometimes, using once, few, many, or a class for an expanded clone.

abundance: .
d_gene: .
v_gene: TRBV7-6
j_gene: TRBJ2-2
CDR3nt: TGTGCCAGCAGCGCGGGACAGAACACCGGGGAGCTGTTTTTT
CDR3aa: CASSAGQNTGELFF

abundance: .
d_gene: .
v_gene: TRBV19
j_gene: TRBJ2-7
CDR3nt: TGTGCCAGTAGTCGCGGGACCTCTTCCGAGCAGTACTTC
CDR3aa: CASSRGTSSEQYF

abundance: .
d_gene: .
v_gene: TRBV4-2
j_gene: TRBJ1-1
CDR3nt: TGTGCCAGCAGCCCTGGACAGACGAACACTGAAGCTTTCTTT
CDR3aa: CASSPGQTNTEAFF

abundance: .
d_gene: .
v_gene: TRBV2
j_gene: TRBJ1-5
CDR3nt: TGTGCCAGCAGTGAAGCGGGGGCCGACAGGTCCCACCAGCCCCAGCATTTT
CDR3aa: CASSEAGADRSHQPQHF

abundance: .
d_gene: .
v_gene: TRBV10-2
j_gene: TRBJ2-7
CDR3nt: TGCGCCAGCAGATCCGGACCCTACGAGCAGTACTTC
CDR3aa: CASRSGPYEQYF

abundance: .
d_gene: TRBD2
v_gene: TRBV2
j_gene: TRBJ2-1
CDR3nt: TGTGCCAGCAGTGAAGGGCGGGGGATCTACAATGAGCAGTTCTTC
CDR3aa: CASSEGRGIYNEQFF

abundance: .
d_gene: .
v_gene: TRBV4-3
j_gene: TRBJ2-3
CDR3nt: TGCGCCAGCAGCCAAGACGGTGGCACAGATACGCAGTATTTT
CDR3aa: CASSQDGGTDTQYF

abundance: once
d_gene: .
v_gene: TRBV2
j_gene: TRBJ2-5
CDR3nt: TGTGCCAGCAGGAGGTGGGAGGAGACCCAGTACTTC
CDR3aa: CASRRWEETQYF

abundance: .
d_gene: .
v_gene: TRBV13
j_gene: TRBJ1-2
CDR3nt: TGTGCCAGCAGCTTGGACGGGGGCACCGGGGTATTTAACTATGGCTACACCTTC
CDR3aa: CASSLDGGTGVFNYGYTF

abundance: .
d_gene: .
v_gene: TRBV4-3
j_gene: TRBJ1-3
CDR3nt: TGCGCCAGCAGCCAAGATATCGGCAGCCTAATCTCTGGAAACACCATATATTTT
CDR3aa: CASSQDIGSLISGNTIYF

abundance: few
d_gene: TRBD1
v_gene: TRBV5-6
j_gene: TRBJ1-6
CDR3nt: TGTGCCAGCAGCCCGGCCGGGACAGGGGATTCACCCCTCCACTTT
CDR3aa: CASSPAGTGDSPLHF

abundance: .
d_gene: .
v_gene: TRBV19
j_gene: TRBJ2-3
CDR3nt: TGTGCCAGTAGTCCCAGGACAGTCCCAGGTGAGGATACGCAGTATTTT
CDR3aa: CASSPRTVPGEDTQYF

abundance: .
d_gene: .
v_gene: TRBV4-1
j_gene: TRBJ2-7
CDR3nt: TGCGCCAGCAGCCATGACAGATCCTACGAGCAGTACTTC
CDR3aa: CASSHDRSYEQYF

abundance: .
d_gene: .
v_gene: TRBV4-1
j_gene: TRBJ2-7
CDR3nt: TGCGCCAGCAGCCAACTTCCCGGGACTGAAGTCCTAGGCGAGCAGTACTTC
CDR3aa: CASSQLPGTEVLGEQYF

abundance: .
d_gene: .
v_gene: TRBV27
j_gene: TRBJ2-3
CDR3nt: TGTGCCAGCAGTTTTTCAGGGGTAACAGATACGCAGTATTTT
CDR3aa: CASSFSGVTDTQYF

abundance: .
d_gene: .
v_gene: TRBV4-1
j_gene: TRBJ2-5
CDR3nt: TGCGCCAGCAGCCAAGAGAGGGGCGGGGGCGAAGAGACCCAGTACTTC
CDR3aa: CASSQERGGGEETQYF

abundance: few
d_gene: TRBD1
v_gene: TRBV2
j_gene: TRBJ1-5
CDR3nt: TGTGCCAGCAGTGATTTGGGGACAGGACATCAGCCCCAGCATTTT
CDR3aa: CASSDLGTGHQPQHF

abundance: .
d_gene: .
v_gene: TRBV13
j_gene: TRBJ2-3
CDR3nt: TGTGCCAGCAGCTTATCGGCAGATACGCAGTATTTT
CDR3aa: CASSLSADTQYF

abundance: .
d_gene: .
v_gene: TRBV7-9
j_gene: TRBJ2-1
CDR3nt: TGTGCCAGCAGCACTGTTAGGGGGGTCAATGAGCAGTTCTTC
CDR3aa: CASSTVRGVNEQFF

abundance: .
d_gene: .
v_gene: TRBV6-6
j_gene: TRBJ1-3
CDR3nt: TGTGCCAGCAGTCGTGGCCAGACGGACACCATATATTTT
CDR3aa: CASSRGQTDTIYF

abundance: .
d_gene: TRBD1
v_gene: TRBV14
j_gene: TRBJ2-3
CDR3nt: TGTGCCAGCAGCCAACGGACAGGGGGCGGAGATACGCAGTATTTT
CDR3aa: CASSQRTGGGDTQYF

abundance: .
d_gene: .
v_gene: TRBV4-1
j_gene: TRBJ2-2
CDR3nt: TGCGCCAGCAGCCAAGTGGGCACCGGGGAGCTGTTTTTT
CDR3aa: CASSQVGTGELFF

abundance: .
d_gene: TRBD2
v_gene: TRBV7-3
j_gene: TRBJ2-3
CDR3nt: TGTGCCAGCAGCTTGGGACTAGCGGGGGGTGATACGCAGTATTTT
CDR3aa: CASSLGLAGGDTQYF

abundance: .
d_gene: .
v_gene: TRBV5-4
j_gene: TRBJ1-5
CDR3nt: TGTGCCAGCAGCTTGGATTTGGGGAATCAGCCCCAGCATTTT
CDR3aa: CASSLDLGNQPQHF

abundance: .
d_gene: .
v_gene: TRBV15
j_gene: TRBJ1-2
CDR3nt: TGTGCCACCAGCTCCACTCGAAGCACGGGCTACACCTTC
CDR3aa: CATSSTRSTGYTF

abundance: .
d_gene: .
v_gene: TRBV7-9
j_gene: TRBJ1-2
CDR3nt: TGTGCCACCTCACAGGGAAGCAACTATGGCTACACCTTC
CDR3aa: CATSQGSNYGYTF

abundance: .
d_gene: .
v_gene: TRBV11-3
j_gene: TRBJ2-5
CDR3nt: TGTGCCAGCAGCTTTTGCAGGGAAGAGACCCAGTACTTC
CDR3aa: CASSFCREETQYF

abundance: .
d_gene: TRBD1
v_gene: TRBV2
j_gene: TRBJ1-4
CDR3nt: TGTGCCAGCAGGACAGGGCCCTTAAGCGGTAATGAAAAACTGTTTTTT
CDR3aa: CASRTGPLSGNEKLFF

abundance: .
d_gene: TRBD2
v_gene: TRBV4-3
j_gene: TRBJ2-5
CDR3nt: TGCGCCAGCAGCCAAGAAGGTAGCGGGGAGAACCAGTACTTC
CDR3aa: CASSQEGSGENQYF

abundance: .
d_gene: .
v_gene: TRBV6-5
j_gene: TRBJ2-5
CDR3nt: TGTGCCAGCAGGCCCTCGCGGTACCAAGAGACCCAGTACTTC
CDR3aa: CASRPSRYQETQYF

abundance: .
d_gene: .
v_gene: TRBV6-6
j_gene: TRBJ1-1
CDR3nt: TGTGCCAGCAGTTACTATGATAACACTGAAGCTTTCTTT
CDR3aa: CASSYYDNTEAFF

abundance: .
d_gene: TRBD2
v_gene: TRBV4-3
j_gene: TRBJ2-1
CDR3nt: TGCGCCAGCAGCCATCGACTAGCGGGAGTCGGCCATGAGCAGTTCTTC
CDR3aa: CASSHRLAGVGHEQFF

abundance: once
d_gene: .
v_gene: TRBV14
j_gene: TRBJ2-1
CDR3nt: TGTGCCAGCAGCCAAGATCTGCCAGACGAGCAGTTCTTC
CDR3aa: CASSQDLPDEQFF

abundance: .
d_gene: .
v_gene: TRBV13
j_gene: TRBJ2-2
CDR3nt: TGTGCCACCCTGACGGGAAACACCGGGGAGCTGTTTTTT
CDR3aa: CATLTGNTGELFF

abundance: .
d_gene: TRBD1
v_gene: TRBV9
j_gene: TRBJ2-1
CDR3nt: TGTGCCAGCAGCGTAGGGACAGGCTACAATGAGCAGTTCTTC
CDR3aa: CASSVGTGYNEQFF

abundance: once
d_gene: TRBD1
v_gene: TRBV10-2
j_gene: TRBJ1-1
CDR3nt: TGCGCCAGCAGTGGGTCATCGACAGGGGGCACTGAAGCTTTCTTT
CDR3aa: CASSGSSTGGTEAFF

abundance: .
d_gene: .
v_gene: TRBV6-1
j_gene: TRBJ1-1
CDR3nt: TGTGCCAGCAAGGGGTGGAGGGAGCACACTGAAGCTTTCTTT
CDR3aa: CASKGWREHTEAFF

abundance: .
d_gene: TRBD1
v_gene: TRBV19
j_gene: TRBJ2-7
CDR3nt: TGTGCCAGTAGCCGACAGGGTTTTTACGAGCAGTACTTC
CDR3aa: CASSRQGFYEQYF

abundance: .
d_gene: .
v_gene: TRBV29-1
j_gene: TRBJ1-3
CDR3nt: TGCAGCGTTGAATTTCTAGGGGGAGGCAACACCATATATTTT
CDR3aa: CSVEFLGGGNTIYF